This T cell receptor beta chain was recorded in a study of spatial heterogeneity in lung cancer. Looked up from germline, CDR1 is LNHDA and CDR2 is SQIVND (reference sequence). Trimming removed 7 bases at V and 7 bases at J, with 23 bases between. CDR3 length equals 16 residues. This clonotype was seen a few times. TCRdb reanalysed the 5' RACE reads using MiXCR and keeps one entry per CDR3 protein. Among some 100,000 distinct CDR3 sequences listed, 10% to 15% were seen once. Time point defined: sample taken at primary tumor resection. The authors sequenced whole RNA from tumor, nontumor lung or frozen PBMC without sorting.

The receptor's source is a male donor with early-stage non-small cell lung cancer. This chain joins TRBV19 and TRBJ1-5; D is uncertain. The source material was PBMCs, sampled at surgery. CDR3 amino acids: CASNNGRQNFAQPQHF. CDR3 DNA sequence: TGTGCCAGTAATAATGGGCGGCAGAACTTCGCCCAGCCCCAGCATTTT.